The present T cell receptor (beta chain) was sequenced within a study of T cell clusters in autoimmune cytopenias. Tens of thousands of genome equivalents of blood DNA were amplified for TRB. Multiplex touch-down PCR amplified TRB using TRB-A and TRB-B pools in one tube. TCRdb re-called the multiplex PCR reads; one entry per CDR3 protein, DNA not given. The specimen's table records 9,500 to 12,000 distinct CDR3 sequences. CDR1 is SGHRS, CDR2 YFSETQ, per germline. The CDR3 is made up of 11 amino acids. Separately, the same data were catalogued under a study of T cell repertoires in aging, cancer and after chemotherapy. From that study: In cancer patients, declining TCR diversity with age involved lost richness and lost evenness. No conclusions about immunological memory after chemotherapy can be drawn from the repertoire data.

The sample taken for sequencing was peripheral blood. This chain links TRBV5-1 with TRBJ2-3. This sequence was found in a human donor in good health. CDR3 sequence reads: CASSSEYTQYF.